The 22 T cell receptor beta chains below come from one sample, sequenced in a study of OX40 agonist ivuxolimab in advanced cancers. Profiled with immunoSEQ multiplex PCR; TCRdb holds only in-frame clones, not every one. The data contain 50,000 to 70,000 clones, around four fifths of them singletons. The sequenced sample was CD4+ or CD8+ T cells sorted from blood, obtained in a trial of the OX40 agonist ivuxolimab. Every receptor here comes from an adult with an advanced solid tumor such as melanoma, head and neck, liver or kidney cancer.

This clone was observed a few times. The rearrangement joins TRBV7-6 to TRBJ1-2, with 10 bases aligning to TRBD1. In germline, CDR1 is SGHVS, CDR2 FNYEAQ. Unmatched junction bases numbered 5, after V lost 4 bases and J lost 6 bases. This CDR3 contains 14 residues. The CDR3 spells CASSSPGTGDGYTF. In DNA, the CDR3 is TGTGCCAGCAGCTCTCCCGGGACAGGGGATGGCTACACCTTC.

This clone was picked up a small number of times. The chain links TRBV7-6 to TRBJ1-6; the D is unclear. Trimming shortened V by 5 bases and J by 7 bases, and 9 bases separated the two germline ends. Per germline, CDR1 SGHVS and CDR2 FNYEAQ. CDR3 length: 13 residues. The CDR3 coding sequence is TGTGCCAGCAGCCGGGAACGGAATTCACCCCTCCACTTT. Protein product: CASSRERNSPLHF.

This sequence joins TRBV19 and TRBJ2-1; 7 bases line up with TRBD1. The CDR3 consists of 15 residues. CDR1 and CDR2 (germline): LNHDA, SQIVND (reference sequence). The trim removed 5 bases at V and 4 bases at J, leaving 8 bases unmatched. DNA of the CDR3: TGTGCCAGTAGTGGCGCGAGGGACAGATACAATGAGCAGTTCTTC. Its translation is CASSGARDRYNEQFF. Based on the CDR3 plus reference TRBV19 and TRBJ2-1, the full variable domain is DGGITQSPKYLFRKEGQNVTLSCEQNLNHDAMYWYRQDPGQGLRLIYYSQIVNDFQKGDIAEGYSVSREKKESFPLTVTSAQKNPTAFYLCASSGARDRYNEQFFGPGTRLTVL.

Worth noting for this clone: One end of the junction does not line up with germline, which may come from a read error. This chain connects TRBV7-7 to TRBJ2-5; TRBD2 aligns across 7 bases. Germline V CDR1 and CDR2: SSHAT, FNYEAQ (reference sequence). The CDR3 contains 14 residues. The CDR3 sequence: CASSLSGLQETQYF. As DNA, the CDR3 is TGTGCTAGCAGCTTATCGGGACTACAAGAGACCCAGTACTTC. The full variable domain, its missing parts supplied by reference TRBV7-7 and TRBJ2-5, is GAGVSQSPRYKVTKRGQDVTLRCDPISSHATLYWYQQALGQGPEFLTYFNYEAQPDKSGLPSDRFSAERPEGSISTLTIQRTEQRDSAMYRCASSLSGLQETQYFGPGTRLLVL.

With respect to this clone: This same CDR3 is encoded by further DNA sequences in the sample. CDR3 amino acids: CASSESGNQPQHF. The CDR3 DNA reads as TGTGCCAGCAGTGAATCTGGGAATCAGCCCCAGCATTTT. The genes are TRBV6-1 and TRBJ1-5, with unresolved D. CDR1 is MNHNS, CDR2 SASEGT, per germline. Trimming took off 2 bases at V and 4 bases at J, with 6 bases between the two ends. The CDR3 totals 13 residues.

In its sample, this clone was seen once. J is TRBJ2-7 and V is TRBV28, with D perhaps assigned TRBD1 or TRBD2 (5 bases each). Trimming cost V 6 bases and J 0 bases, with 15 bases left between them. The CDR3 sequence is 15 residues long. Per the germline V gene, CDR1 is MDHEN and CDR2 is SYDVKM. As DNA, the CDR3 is TGTGCCAGCAGCCCCGAAAGCGGACACTCCTACGAGCAGTACTTC. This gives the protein CASSPESGHSYEQYF.

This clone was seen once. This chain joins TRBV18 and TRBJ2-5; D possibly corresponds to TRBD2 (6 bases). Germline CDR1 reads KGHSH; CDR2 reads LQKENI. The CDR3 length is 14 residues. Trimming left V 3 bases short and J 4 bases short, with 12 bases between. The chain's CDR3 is CASSPPGDGETQYF. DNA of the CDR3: TGTGCCAGCTCACCTCCGGGGGATGGAGAGACCCAGTACTTC.

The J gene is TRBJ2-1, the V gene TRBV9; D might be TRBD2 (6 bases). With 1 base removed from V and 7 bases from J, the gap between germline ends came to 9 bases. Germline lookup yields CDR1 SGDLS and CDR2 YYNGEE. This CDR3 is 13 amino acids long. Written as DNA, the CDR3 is TGTGCCAGCAGCGTATTGGGGGGAAATGAGCAGTTCTTC. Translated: CASSVLGGNEQFF.

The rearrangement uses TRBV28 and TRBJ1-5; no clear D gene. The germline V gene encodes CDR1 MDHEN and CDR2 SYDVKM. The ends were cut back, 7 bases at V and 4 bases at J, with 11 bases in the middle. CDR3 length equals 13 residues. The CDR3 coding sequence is TGTGCCAGCATAGGGCGTTGGAATCAGCCCCAGCATTTT. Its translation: CASIGRWNQPQHF.

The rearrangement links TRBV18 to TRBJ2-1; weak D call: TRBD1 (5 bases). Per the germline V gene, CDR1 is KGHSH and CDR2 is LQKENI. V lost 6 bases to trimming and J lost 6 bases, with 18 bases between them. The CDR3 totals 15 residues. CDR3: CASSLQTVPGNEQFF. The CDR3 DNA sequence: TGTGCCAGCTCGCTCCAGACAGTTCCGGGCAATGAGCAGTTCTTC.

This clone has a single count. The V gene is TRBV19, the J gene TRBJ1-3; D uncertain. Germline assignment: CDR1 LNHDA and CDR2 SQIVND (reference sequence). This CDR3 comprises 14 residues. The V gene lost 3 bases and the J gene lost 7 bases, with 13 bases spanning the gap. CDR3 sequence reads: CASSIGSSVNTIYF. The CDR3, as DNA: TGTGCCAGTAGTATCGGTAGCTCTGTCAACACCATATATTTT.

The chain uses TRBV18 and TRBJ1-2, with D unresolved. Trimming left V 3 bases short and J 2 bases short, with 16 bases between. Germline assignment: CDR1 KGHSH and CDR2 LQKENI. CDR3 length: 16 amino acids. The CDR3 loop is CASSPTNLQTNYGYTF. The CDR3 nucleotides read TGTGCCAGCTCACCGACTAATCTCCAGACCAACTATGGCTACACCTTC.

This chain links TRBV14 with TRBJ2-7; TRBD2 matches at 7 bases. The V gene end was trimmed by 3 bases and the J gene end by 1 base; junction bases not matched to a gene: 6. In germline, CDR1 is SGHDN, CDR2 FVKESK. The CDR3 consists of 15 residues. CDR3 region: CASSQRLAGSYEQYF. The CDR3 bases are TGTGCCAGCAGCCAGAGACTAGCCGGGTCCTACGAGCAGTACTTC.

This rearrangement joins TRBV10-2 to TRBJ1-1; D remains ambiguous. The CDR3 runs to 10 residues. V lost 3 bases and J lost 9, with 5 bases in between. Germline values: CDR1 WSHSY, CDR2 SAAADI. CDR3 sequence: CASSDTQAFF. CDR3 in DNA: TGCGCCAGCAGTGATACCCAAGCTTTCTTT.

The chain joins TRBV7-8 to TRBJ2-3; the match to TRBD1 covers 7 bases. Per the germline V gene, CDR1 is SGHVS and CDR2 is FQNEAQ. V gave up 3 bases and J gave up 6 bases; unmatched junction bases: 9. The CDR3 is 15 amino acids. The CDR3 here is CASSLVTGVVDTQYF. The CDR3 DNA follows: TGTGCCAGCAGCTTGGTAACAGGGGTGGTTGATACGCAGTATTTT.

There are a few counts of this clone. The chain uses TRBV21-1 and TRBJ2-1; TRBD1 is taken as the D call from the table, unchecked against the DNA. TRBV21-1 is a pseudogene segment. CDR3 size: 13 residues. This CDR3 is CASGATYLNEQFF. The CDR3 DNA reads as TGTGCCAGCGGGGCCACCTACCTCAATGAGCAGTTCTTC.

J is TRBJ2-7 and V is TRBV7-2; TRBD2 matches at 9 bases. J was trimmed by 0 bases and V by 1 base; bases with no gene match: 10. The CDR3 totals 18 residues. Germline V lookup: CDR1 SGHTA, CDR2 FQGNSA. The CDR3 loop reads CASSLGSGSGRISYEQYF. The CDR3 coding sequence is TGTGCCAGCAGCTTAGGTTCCGGGAGCGGGAGGATCTCCTACGAGCAGTACTTC. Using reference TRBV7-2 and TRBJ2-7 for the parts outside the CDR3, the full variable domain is GAGVSQSPSNKVTEKGKDVELRCDPISGHTALYWYRQSLGQGLEFLIYFQGNSAPDKSGLPSDRFSAERTGGSVSTLTIQRTQQEDSAVYLCASSLGSGSGRISYEQYFGPGTRLTVT.

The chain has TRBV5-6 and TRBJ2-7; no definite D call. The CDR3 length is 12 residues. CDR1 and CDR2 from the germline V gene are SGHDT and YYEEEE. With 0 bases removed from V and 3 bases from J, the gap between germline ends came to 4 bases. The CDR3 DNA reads TGTGCCAGCAGCTTGGACCTCTACGAGCAGTACTTC. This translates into CASSLDLYEQYF.

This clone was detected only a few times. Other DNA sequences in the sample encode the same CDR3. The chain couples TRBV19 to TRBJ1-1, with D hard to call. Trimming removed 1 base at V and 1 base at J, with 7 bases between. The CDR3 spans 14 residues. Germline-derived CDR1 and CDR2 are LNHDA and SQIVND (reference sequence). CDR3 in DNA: TGTGCCAGTAGTATAGGAGGAGGGAACACTGAAGCTTTCTTT. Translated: CASSIGGGNTEAFF.

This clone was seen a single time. The DNA of the CDR3 is TGTGCCAGCAGCGGGAGGACAGGGGTGAACACTGAAGCTTTCTTT. It encodes CASSGRTGVNTEAFF. The gene calls are TRBV5-4 and TRBJ1-1, with TRBD1 matching 9 bases. This CDR3 has 15 residues. V lost 4 bases, J lost 0 bases, and 4 bases stayed unmatched. The germline gives CDR1 SGHNT, CDR2 YYREEE (reference sequence).

The CDR3 spells CAWSSRQETQYF. The DNA for the CDR3 is TGTGCCTGGAGCTCAAGACAAGAGACCCAGTACTTC. This chain links TRBV30 with TRBJ2-5; D uncertain. V gave up 3 bases and J gave up 2 bases, with 7 bases separating them. The CDR3 is 12 residues long. Per the germline V gene, CDR1 is GTSNPN and CDR2 is SVGIG (reference sequence).

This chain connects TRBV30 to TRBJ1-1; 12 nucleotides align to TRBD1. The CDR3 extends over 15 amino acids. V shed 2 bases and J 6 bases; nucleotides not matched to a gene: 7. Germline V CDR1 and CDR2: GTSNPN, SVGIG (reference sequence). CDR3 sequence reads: CAWSNPGQGAPEAFF. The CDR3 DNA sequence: TGTGCCTGGAGTAACCCGGGACAGGGGGCCCCTGAAGCTTTCTTT.